This T cell receptor (beta chain) comes out of a study of blood T cell repertoires in COVID-19. Turning to the study itself: Collection of acute and convalescent COVID-19 samples took place in the United States, Italy and Spain. From T cells, B-cell-depleted T cells, or PBMCs came the material, which was cDNA or gDNA.

As processed by the authors: Nucleated cell counts were estimated from reference gene primer amplification. Clones were read by immunoSEQ multiplex PCR, and TCRdb kept only the in-frame ones, dropping some. D and trimming come from the DNA, and the V and J calls and clone size come from that table. The table shows 280,000 or so clones, with approximately 90% occurring only once. The V gene's germline CDR1 is MNHEY and CDR2 SMNVEV (reference sequence). The CDR3 covers 16 residues. J lost 2 bases, V lost 5 bases, and 8 bases had no gene match. This TCR came from a woman aged 30 to 39 who had recovered from COVID-19. Specimen: peripheral blood. The J gene is TRBJ1-5, the V gene TRBV27; TRBD1 agrees at 8 bases. The CDR3: CASSPGQGWGNQPQHF. DNA for the CDR3: TGTGCCAGCAGTCCTGGACAGGGTTGGGGCAATCAGCCCCAGCATTTT.